This T cell receptor (beta chain) came from a study of a mutant IDH1 vaccine in newly diagnosed glioma. Study-wide context: Eight vaccine doses were administered to patients at weeks 1, 3, 5, 7, 11, 15, 19 and 23. Receipt of radiotherapy, temozolomide, or both preceded the study, and most received both.

Generated by immunoSEQ multiplex PCR, the TCRdb table keeps only in-frame clones and is missing some. The repertoire consists of tens of thousands of clones, with roughly 80% occurring once and the leading ten covering roughly 4.8%. Details on this clone: Its target is not known.

V was trimmed by 6 bases and J by 3 bases, leaving 6 bases between them. The CDR3 extends over 12 amino acids. Per the germline V gene, CDR1 is SNHLY and CDR2 is FYNNEI. Specified time point: week 23, last vaccination. Doses consisted of 300 ug of mutant IDH1 20-mer peptide each, paired with topical imiquimod. The chain links TRBV2 to TRBJ1-5; D ambiguous. The TCR was taken from a man aged 45 to 65 with glioma. The source was PBMCs, collected from a glioma patient whose treatment included an IDH1 peptide vaccine. CDR3 DNA: TGTGCCAGCAGGGATGCCAATCAGCCCCAGCATTTT. Its translation is CASRDANQPQHF.